One and the same sample provided the 23 T cell receptor beta chains below, sequenced in a study of cytomegalovirus exposure and HLA in healthy donors. PCR was performed using 60 Vbeta and 13 Jbeta primers. Data came from immunoSEQ multiplex PCR; TCRdb stores just in-frame clones and leaves some out. The sample holds more than 70,000 clones, roughly 67% seen once. Sample: PBMCs. Every receptor here comes from a man aged 35 to 55 in good health and CMV-seropositive.

Only a few counts were recorded for this clone. This chain connects TRBV7-2 to TRBJ1-4, with D perhaps TRBD1 (6 bases). This CDR3 comprises 15 residues. The germline gives CDR1 SGHTA, CDR2 FQGNSA. The V end lost 3 bases, the J end lost 3 bases, and 11 bases lay between the germline ends. This CDR3 reads CASSFQTGANEKLFF. DNA for the CDR3: TGTGCCAGCAGCTTCCAGACAGGAGCTAATGAAAAACTGTTTTTT.

This clone has only a few counts. V usage is TRBV4-1 and J usage is TRBJ1-1; D gene ambiguous. Germline assignment: CDR1 MGHRA and CDR2 YSYEKL. The V end lost 1 base, the J end lost 0 bases, and 12 bases lay between the germline ends. The CDR3 length is 16 residues. CDR3 in DNA: TGCGCCAGCAGCCAAGTGAGGGTTTTCATGAACACTGAAGCTTTCTTT. It encodes CASSQVRVFMNTEAFF.

This clone was seen just once. CDR3 sequence: CASRGTRQGRNEQFF. CDR3 DNA sequence: TGTGCCAGTAGGGGCACCCGACAGGGAAGGAATGAGCAGTTCTTC. The V gene is TRBV19, the J gene TRBJ2-1, with 7 bases identical to TRBD1. Trimming at V came to 6 bases and at J to 7 bases, leaving 12 bases not matched to a gene. The germline gives CDR1 LNHDA, CDR2 SQIVND (reference sequence). There are 15 residues in the CDR3. Filled out from reference TRBV19 and TRBJ2-1, the complete variable domain reads DGGITQSPKYLFRKEGQNVTLSCEQNLNHDAMYWYRQDPGQGLRLIYYSQIVNDFQKGDIAEGYSVSREKKESFPLTVTSAQKNPTAFYLCASRGTRQGRNEQFFGPGTRLTVL.

This clone was recorded a few times. The chain has TRBV4-2 and TRBJ2-1, with 8 bases matching TRBD2. The ends lost 0 bases at V and 15 bases at J; junction bases unmatched: 13. The CDR3 loop spans 15 amino acids. Per germline, CDR1 LGHNA and CDR2 YNFKEQ. The CDR3: CASSQDRGSGGDRFF. CDR3 in DNA: TGTGCCAGCAGCCAAGATAGAGGGAGCGGGGGTGATCGGTTCTTC.

This chain links TRBV6-5 with TRBJ2-3; TRBD1 is a possible D gene (6 bases). Germline-derived CDR1 and CDR2 are MNHEY and SVGAGI. This CDR3 region has 15 residues. Trimming removed 7 bases from V and 2 bases from J, with 16 bases in between. CDR3 DNA sequence: TGTGCCAGCACCGAGCAGGGGAGTGACACAGATACGCAGTATTTT. Translated, it gives CASTEQGSDTDTQYF.

This clone is categorized as medium-sized. The chain employs TRBV7-2 and TRBJ2-1; D gene ambiguous. The CDR3 spans 12 residues. CDR1 and CDR2 from the germline V gene are SGHTA and FQGNSA. V was shortened by 1 base and J by 7 bases, with 5 bases between the two germline ends. The CDR3 region has the DNA TGTGCCAGCAGCTTAGATCGGAATGAGCAGTTCTTC. Residues: CASSLDRNEQFF.

The chain joins TRBV11-2 to TRBJ2-2; the match to TRBD2 covers 14 bases. The CDR3 has 16 residues. Germline values: CDR1 SGHAT, CDR2 FQNNGV. After removal of 5 bases from V and 4 bases from J, the junction contained 3 bases not matched to a gene. CDR3 DNA: TGTGCCAGCAGCCCGACTAGCGGGAGGGCCACCGGGGAGCTGTTTTTT. It specifies CASSPTSGRATGELFF.

This chain uses TRBV21-1 with TRBJ2-2; TRBD1, as called in the table, went unchecked against the DNA. TRBV21-1 corresponds to a pseudogene. The CDR3 length is 15 residues. The CDR3 nucleotides are TGTGCCAGCAGCAAAGTAGGGGGTTGCACCGGGGAGCTGTTTTTT. This codes for CASSKVGGCTGELFF.

CDR3 DNA sequence: TGTGCCAGCAGCTTAGGGCCTTATGGCTACACCTTC. Amino acids: CASSLGPYGYTF. The chain joins TRBV7-9 to TRBJ1-2; no definite D call. The CDR3 is made up of 12 amino acids. Trimming removed 1 base from V and 5 bases from J, with 5 bases in between. Germline CDR1 SEHNR, CDR2 FQNEAQ (reference sequence).

V usage is TRBV12-5 and J usage is TRBJ2-3; 7 nucleotides line up with TRBD1. V shed 7 bases, J shed 2 bases, and the junction held 6 bases outside the gene matches. Germline values: CDR1 LGHNT, CDR2 FRNRAP. The CDR3 is 14 amino acids. The CDR3 nucleotides read TGTGCTAGTGCCCTAGACAGGGCCACAGATACGCAGTATTTT. It yields the protein CASALDRATDTQYF.

This chain joins TRBV28 and TRBJ1-1, with D maybe TRBD1 (6 bases). Looked up from germline, CDR1 is MDHEN and CDR2 is SYDVKM. This CDR3 contains 16 residues. V was clipped by 5 bases and J by 3 bases, with 19 bases between them. Written as DNA, the CDR3 is TGTGCCAGCAGTCCCAACCCAGGGGTACGTGACACTGAAGCTTTCTTT. Encoded protein: CASSPNPGVRDTEAFF. The full variable domain, its missing parts supplied by reference TRBV28 and TRBJ1-1, is DVKVTQSSRYLVKRTGEKVFLECVQDMDHENMFWYRQDPGLGLRLIYFSYDVKMKEKGDIPEGYSVSREKKERFSLILESASTNQTSMYLCASSPNPGVRDTEAFFGQGTRLTVV.

The chain employs TRBV5-1 and TRBJ2-5, with a possible D match to TRBD2 (5 bases). This CDR3 spans 12 amino acids. V was trimmed by 2 bases and J by 4 bases, leaving 6 bases between them. Germline assignment: CDR1 SGHRS and CDR2 YFSETQ. CDR3 loop: CASSFGGETQYF. The CDR3 DNA reads as TGCGCCAGCAGCTTCGGAGGAGAGACCCAGTACTTC.

The chain recombines TRBV5-1 with TRBJ2-1; 8 bases fit TRBD2. Germline CDR1 reads SGHRS; CDR2 reads YFSETQ. The length of the CDR3 is 14 residues. The junction had 9 bases not matched to a gene; V was cut back by 4 bases and J by 9 bases. The CDR3 DNA follows: TGCGCCAGCAGCCCCCAAGCGGGAGAGGGTGAGCAGTTCTTC. Its translation: CASSPQAGEGEQFF.

This clone showed up just a few times. The chain carries TRBV2 and TRBJ2-7, with 9 bases identical to TRBD2. The CDR3 is 15 residues long. Unmatched junction bases numbered 8, after V lost 3 bases and J lost 5 bases. Germline CDR1 reads SNHLY; CDR2 reads FYNNEI. The CDR3 spells CASSEGGLASDEQYF. The CDR3 DNA follows: TGTGCCAGCAGTGAGGGTGGACTAGCGTCCGACGAGCAGTACTTC.

The J gene is TRBJ1-5, the V gene TRBV6-6, with a weak D call TRBD1 (6 bases). Germline CDR1 is MNHNY and CDR2 is SVGAGI (reference sequence). Trimming removed 4 bases at V and 2 bases at J, with 9 bases between. The CDR3 sequence is 14 residues long. DNA for the CDR3: TGTGCCAGCAGTTTACCAGGGGGCAATCAGCCCCAGCATTTT. It encodes CASSLPGGNQPQHF.

This chain links TRBV2 with TRBJ1-2, with a weak D call TRBD1 (6 bases). The germline CDR1 and CDR2 sequences are SNHLY and FYNNEI. CDR3 length: 14 amino acids. Trimming removed 6 bases from V and 5 bases from J, with 16 bases in between. The CDR3, as DNA: TGTGCCAGCAGAGGGGGGGATAGAAAATATGGCTACACCTTC. It encodes CASRGGDRKYGYTF.

The genes are TRBV19 and TRBJ2-7; D unclear. Germline V gene sequence: CDR1 LNHDA, CDR2 SQIVND (reference sequence). The CDR3 totals 14 residues. Trimming removed 1 base from V and 0 bases from J, with 7 bases in between. For the CDR3, the DNA is TGTGCCAGTAGTATAGTTGGCACCTCCTACGAGCAGTACTTC. Amino acid sequence: CASSIVGTSYEQYF.

The chain employs TRBV14 and TRBJ2-7; D is unclear. Trimming took 0 bases from V and 2 from J, leaving 14 bases between them. Germline loops: CDR1 SGHDN, CDR2 FVKESK. The CDR3 covers 16 residues. The CDR3 DNA follows: TGTGCCAGCAGCCAAGAACCGTGGAGCTTCACCTACGAGCAGTACTTC. Its translation is CASSQEPWSFTYEQYF. Using reference TRBV14 and TRBJ2-7 for the parts outside the CDR3, the full variable domain is EAGVTQFPSHSVIEKGQTVTLRCDPISGHDNLYWYRRVMGKEIKFLLHFVKESKQDESGMPNNRFLAERTGGTYSTLKVQPAELEDSGVYFCASSQEPWSFTYEQYFGPGTRLTVT.

About this clone itself: One end of the junction varies from germline; a read error may be responsible. The V call is TRBV25-1, the J call TRBJ2-1; 7 nucleotides agree with TRBD1. There are 16 residues in the CDR3. In germline, CDR1 is MGHDK, CDR2 SYGVNS. The DNA of the CDR3 is TGTGCCAGCAGTGAAGAGGGGACAGCTGTCTACTATGAGCAGTTCTTC. Translating it yields CASSEEGTAVYYEQFF. Full variable domain (outside the CDR3, taken from reference TRBV25-1 and TRBJ2-1): EADIYQTPRYLVIGTGKKITLECSQTMGHDKMYWYQQDPGMELHLIHYSYGVNSTEKGDLSSESTVSRIRTEHFPLTLESARPSHTSQYLCASSEEGTAVYYEQFFGPGTRLTVL.

In its sample, this clone was seen once. The gene calls are TRBV5-1 and TRBJ2-1, with a tentative D call TRBD2 (5 bases). The CDR3 has 13 residues. Germline CDR1 SGHRS, CDR2 YFSETQ. The V and J ends lost 0 bases and 4 bases respectively, with 5 bases between them. In DNA, the CDR3 is TGCGCCAGCAGCTTGGGACTATACAATGAGCAGTTCTTC. This codes for CASSLGLYNEQFF.

This chain joins TRBV7-2 and TRBJ2-3, with TRBD1 as a possible D gene (6 bases). There are 16 residues in the CDR3. Trimming took 0 bases from V and 1 from J, leaving 11 bases between them. CDR1 and CDR2 from the germline V gene are SGHTA and FQGNSA. For the CDR3, the DNA is TGTGCCAGCAGCTTAGCGCTACAGGGTGGCACAGATACGCAGTATTTT. It encodes CASSLALQGGTDTQYF.

This clone was seen just once. The rearrangement uses TRBV6-1 and TRBJ1-3; the D is unclear. The CDR3 extends over 14 amino acids. Between the trimmed V and J ends, which lost 4 bases and 0 bases, there was a span of 7 bases. CDR1 is MNHNS, CDR2 SASEGT, per germline. The CDR3 DNA reads as TGTGCCAGCAGTGTTACCGGCTCTGGAAACACCATATATTTT. This sequence encodes CASSVTGSGNTIYF.

J is TRBJ2-7 and V is TRBV5-4; TRBD1 agrees at 7 bases. This CDR3 has 14 residues. The germline V gene encodes CDR1 SGHNT and CDR2 YYREEE (reference sequence). The V segment lost 0 bases and the J segment 1 base; nucleotides outside the gene matches: 1. The CDR3 DNA follows: TGTGCCAGCAGCTTGGCAGGGGGTTCCTACGAGCAGTACTTC. It is translated as CASSLAGGSYEQYF.